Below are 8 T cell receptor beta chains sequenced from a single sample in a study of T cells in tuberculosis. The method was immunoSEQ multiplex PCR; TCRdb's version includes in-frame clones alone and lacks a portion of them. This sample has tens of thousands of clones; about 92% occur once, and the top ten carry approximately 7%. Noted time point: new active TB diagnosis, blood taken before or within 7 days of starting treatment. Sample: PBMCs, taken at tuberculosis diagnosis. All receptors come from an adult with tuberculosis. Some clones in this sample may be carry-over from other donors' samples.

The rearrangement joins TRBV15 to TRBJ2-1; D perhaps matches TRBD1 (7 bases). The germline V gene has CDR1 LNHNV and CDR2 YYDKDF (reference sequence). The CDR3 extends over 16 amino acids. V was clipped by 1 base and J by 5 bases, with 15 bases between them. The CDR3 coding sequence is TGTGCCACCAGCAGAGTGGTCCCCAGGGGGGACAATGAGCAGTTCTTC. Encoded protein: CATSRVVPRGDNEQFF.

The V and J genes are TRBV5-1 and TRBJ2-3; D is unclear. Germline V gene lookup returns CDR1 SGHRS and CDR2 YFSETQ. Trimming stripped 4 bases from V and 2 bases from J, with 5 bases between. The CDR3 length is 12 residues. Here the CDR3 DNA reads TGCGCCAGCAGCCCTAACACAGATACGCAGTATTTT. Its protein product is CASSPNTDTQYF.

For the CDR3, the DNA is TGTGCCAGCAGCCAAGACAGGGACACTGAAGCTTTCTTT. It encodes CASSQDRDTEAFF. The genes are TRBV4-2 and TRBJ1-1; TRBD1 might be the D (5 bases). V lost 0 bases and J lost 3, with 5 bases in between. The CDR3 totals 13 residues. The germline V gene encodes CDR1 LGHNA and CDR2 YNFKEQ.

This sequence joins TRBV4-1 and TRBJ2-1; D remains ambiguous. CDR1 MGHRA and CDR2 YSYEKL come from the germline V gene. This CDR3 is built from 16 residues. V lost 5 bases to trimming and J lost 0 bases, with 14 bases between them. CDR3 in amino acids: CASSVAEVSSYNEQFF. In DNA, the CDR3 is TGCGCCAGCAGCGTCGCTGAGGTAAGCTCCTACAATGAGCAGTTCTTC.

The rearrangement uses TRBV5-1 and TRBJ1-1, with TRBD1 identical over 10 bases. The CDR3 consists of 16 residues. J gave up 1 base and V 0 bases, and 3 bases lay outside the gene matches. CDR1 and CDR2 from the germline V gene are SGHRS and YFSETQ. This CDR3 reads CASSLGQGARNTEAFF. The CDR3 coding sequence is TGCGCCAGCAGCTTGGGACAGGGGGCCAGGAACACTGAAGCTTTCTTT.

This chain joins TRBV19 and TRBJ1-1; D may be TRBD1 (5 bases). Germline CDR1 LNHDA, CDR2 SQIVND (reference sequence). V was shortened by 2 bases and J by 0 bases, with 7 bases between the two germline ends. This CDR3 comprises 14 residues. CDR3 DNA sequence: TGTGCCAGTAGTATAACGGGGGTGAACACTGAAGCTTTCTTT. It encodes CASSITGVNTEAFF.

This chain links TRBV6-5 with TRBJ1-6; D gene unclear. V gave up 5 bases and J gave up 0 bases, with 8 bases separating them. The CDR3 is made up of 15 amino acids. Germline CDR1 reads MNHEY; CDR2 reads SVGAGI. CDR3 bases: TGTGCCAGCAGTGGGCCGAACTCCTATAATTCACCCCTCCACTTT. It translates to CASSGPNSYNSPLHF.

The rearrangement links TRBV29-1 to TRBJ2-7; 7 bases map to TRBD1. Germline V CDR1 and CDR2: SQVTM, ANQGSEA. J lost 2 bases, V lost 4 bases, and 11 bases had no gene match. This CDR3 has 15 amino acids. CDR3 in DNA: TGCAGCGTTGCGGGTACAGGGCAGGGGGCCTACGAGCAGTACTTC. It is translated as CSVAGTGQGAYEQYF.